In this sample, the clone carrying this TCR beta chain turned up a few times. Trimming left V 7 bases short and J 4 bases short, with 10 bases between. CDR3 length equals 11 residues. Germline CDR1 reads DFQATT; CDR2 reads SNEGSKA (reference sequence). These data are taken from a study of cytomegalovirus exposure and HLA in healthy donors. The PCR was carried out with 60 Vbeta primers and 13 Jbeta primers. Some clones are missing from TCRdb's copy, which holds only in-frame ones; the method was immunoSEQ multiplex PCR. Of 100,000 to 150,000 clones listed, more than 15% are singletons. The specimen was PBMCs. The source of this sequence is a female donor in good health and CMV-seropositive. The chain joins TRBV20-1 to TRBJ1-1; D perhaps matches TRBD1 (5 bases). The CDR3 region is CSVGRGTEAFF. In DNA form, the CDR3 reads TGCAGTGTTGGGAGGGGCACTGAAGCTTTCTTT.